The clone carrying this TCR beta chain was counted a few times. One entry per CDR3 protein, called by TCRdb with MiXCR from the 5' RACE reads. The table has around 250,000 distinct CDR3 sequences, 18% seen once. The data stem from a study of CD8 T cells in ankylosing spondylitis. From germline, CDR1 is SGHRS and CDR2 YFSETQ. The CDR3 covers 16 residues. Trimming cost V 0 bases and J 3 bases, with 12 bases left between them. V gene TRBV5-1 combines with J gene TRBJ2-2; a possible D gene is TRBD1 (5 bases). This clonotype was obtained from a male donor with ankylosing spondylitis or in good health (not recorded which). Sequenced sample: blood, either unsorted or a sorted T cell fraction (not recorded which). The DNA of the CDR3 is TGCGCCAGCAGCTTGGGACAGACCGTTGACACCGGGGAGCTGTTTTTT. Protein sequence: CASSLGQTVDTGELFF.